The subject of this entry is one T cell receptor beta chain. The sample holds one count of this clone. This receptor's antigen is unknown. The record has no base qualities; no much larger clone is one base away. Libraries were built with the immunoSEQ multiplex PCR assay. The original pipeline was this. A statistical classification framework was built to diagnose cytomegalovirus status from the catalog of TCR beta chain sequences. The source is immuneACCESS, and TCRdb retained only in-frame sequences with V and J called. Part of the clones is not carried over; for the studies checked, unresolved V genes explain less than half of this, and the remainder is unexplained. V and J calls and clone size are as listed in that table; D and trimming were resolved from the DNA. This sample holds 95,000 to 150,000 clones; around nine tenths were observed only once. 1.5% to 2% of the sample comes from the top ten.

Separate from the approximately 730-subject first cohort, the validation cohort of some 130 subjects was the group to which the donors belonged. The sample belongs to a study of cytomegalovirus exposure and HLA in healthy donors (TCRdb year 2017). Regarding the research as a whole: The 666 repertoires of the first cohort and the 120 validation repertoires were produced on the same platform, according to a later analysis. The study aimed to test whether signatures of past pathogen exposure could be identified by cataloging public T cell receptors. In addition to the first cohort of 666 subjects, a separate validation cohort of 130 or so different subjects was used. The study combined high-throughput TCR immunosequencing, statistical association of individual TCRs with disease status, and machine learning to predict cytomegalovirus infection status.

From a lookup of the germline V gene, CDR1 and CDR2 are SGHTA and FQGNSA. From V the trimming removes 5 bases and from J it removes 6 bases, while the gene matches leave 6 bases of the junction unaccounted for. The CDR3 spans 15 residues, from the cysteine through the phenylalanine. The entry retains the CDR3 DNA only, 45 bases that are in frame from base 1. The research as a whole found: The classifier was reported to diagnose cytomegalovirus status with high specificity and sensitivity in both the original cohort and the validation cohort. Three of the identified cytomegalovirus-associated TCR beta chains were confirmed in vitro to be specific for cytomegalovirus antigens. All 110 or so repertoires were used to score co-occurrence in the validation cohort in a later analysis, because that analysis had no HLA typing for the cohort. Subsequent analysis determined that TCRs grouped into clusters in the first cohort also showed a tendency toward co-occurrence across the 130 or so validation repertoires, and approximately 93% of cluster scores exceeded 0. The study listed over 150 TCR beta chains as associated with cytomegalovirus. Most TCR sequences were seen in very few donors, while some public TCRs were found in many individuals. The authors suggested that the approach could potentially be generalized to other disease states and immunological phenotypes.

This chain joins TRBV7-2 to TRBJ2-1; 11 bases in between match TRBD2. Sequencing input: PBMCs. The sequence was obtained from a woman aged 18-29 years in good health and CMV-seronegative. This receptor carries the CDR3 CASSLLAGESNEQFF. The sequenced DNA: TGTGCCAGCAGCCTACTAGCGGGAGAATCCAATGAGCAGTTCTTC. Supplemented by the reference TRBV7-2 and TRBJ2-1 proteins around the CDR3, the complete variable domain is GAGVSQSPSNKVTEKGKDVELRCDPISGHTALYWYRQSLGQGLEFLIYFQGNSAPDKSGLPSDRFSAERTGGSVSTLTIQRTQQEDSAVYLCASSLLAGESNEQFFGPGTRLTVL.